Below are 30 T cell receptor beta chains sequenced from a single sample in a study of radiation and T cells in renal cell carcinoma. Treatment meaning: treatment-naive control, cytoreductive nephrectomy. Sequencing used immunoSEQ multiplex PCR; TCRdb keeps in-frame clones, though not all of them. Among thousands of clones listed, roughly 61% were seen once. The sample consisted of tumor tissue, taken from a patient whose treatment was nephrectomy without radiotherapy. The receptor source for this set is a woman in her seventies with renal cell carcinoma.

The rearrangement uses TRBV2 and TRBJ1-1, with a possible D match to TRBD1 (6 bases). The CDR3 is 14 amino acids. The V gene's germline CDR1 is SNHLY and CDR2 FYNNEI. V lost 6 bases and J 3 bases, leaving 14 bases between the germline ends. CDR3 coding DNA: TGTGCCAGCAGGCGGAGGGAGGGGGACACTGAAGCTTTCTTT. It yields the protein CASRRREGDTEAFF. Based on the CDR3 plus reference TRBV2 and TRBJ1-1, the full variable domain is EPEVTQTPSHQVTQMGQEVILRCVPISNHLYFYWYRQILGQKVEFLVSFYNNEISEKSEIFDDQFSVERPDGSNFTLKIRSTKLEDSAMYFCASRRREGDTEAFFGQGTRLTVV.

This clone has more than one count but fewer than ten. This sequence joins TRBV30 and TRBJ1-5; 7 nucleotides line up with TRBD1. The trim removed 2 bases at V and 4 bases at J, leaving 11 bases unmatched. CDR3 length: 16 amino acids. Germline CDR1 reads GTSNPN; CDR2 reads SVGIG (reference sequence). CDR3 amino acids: CAWSTNRGSGNQPQHF. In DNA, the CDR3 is TGTGCCTGGAGTACAAACAGGGGTAGTGGGAATCAGCCCCAGCATTTT.

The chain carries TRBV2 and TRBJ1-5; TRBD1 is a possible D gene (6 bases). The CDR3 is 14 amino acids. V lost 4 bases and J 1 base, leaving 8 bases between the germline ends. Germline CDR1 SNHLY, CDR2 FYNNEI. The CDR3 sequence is CASSAGASNQPQHF. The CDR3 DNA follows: TGTGCCAGCAGTGCGGGGGCCAGCAATCAGCCCCAGCATTTT.

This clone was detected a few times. The CDR3 DNA reads TGCGCCAGCAGTTATGGACAGAGTGAAGCTTTCTTT. The encoded protein is CASSYGQSEAFF. The rearrangement links TRBV5-1 to TRBJ1-1; D possibly corresponds to TRBD1 (6 bases). Germline V lookup: CDR1 SGHRS, CDR2 YFSETQ. The CDR3 length is 12 residues. Trimming removed 5 bases from V and 7 bases from J, with 12 bases in between.

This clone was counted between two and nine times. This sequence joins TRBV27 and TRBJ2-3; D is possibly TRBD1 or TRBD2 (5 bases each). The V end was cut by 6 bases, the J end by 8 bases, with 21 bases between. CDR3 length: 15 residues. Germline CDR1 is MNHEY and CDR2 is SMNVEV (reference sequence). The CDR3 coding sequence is TGTGCCAGCAGCCCTCAGGGATTCGGGGTTGGTACGCAGTATTTT. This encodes CASSPQGFGVGTQYF.

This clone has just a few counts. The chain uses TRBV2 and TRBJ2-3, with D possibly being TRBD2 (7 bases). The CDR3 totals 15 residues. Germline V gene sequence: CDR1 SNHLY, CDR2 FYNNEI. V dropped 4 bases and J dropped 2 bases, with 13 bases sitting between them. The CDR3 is CASSGAGAFTDTQYF. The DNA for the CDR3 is TGTGCCAGCAGTGGGGCGGGGGCGTTCACAGATACGCAGTATTTT.

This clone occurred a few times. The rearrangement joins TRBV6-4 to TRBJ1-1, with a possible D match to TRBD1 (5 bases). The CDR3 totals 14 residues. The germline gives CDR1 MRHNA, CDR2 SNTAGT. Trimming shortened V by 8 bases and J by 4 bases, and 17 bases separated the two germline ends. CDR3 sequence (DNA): TGTGCCAGCGCCCCGGGGGGTGTGAGCACTGAAGCTTTCTTT. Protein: CASAPGGVSTEAFF.

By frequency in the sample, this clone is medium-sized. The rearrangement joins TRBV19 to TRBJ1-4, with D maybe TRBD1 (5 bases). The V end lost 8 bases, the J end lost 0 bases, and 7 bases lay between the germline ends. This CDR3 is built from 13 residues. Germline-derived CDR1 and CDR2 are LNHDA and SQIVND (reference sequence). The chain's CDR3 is CASSGPTNEKLFF. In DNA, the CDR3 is TGTGCCAGTTCGGGACCAACTAATGAAAAACTGTTTTTT.

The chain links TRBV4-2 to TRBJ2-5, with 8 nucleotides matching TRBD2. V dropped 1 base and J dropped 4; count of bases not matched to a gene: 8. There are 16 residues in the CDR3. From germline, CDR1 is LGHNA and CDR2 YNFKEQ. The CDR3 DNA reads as TGTGCCAGCAGCCAAGGCGGGCCCGGGGGGGGAGAGACCCAGTACTTC. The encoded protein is CASSQGGPGGGETQYF.

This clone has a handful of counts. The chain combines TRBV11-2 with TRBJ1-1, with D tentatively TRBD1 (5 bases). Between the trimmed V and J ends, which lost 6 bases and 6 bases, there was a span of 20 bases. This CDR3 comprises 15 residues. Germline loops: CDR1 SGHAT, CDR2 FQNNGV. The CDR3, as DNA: TGTGCCAGCAGTGCGTGGGGCCGGCGAAGGGCTGAAGCTTTCTTT. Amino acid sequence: CASSAWGRRRAEAFF.

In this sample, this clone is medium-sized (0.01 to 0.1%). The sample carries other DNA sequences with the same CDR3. The CDR3 nucleotides read TGTGCCAGCAGCTTCCTAGCGGGGGGGCGGGATGAGCAGTTCTTC. Translation: CASSFLAGGRDEQFF. The chain uses TRBV7-3 and TRBJ2-1; 12 bases agree with TRBD2. Germline lookup yields CDR1 SGHTA and CDR2 FQGTGA. The CDR3 is 15 residues long. Unmatched junction bases numbered 5, after V lost 3 bases and J lost 8 bases.

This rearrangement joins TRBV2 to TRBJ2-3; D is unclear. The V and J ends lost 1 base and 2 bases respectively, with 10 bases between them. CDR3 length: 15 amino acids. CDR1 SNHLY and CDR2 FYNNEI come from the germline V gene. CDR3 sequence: CASSEGLSFTDTQYF. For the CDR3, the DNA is TGTGCCAGCAGTGAAGGTCTATCTTTCACAGATACGCAGTATTTT.

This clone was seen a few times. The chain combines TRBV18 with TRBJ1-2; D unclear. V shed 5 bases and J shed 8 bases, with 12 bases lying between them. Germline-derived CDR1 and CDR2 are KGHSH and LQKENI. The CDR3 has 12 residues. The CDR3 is CASSDNGYGYTF. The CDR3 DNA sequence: TGTGCCAGCTCAGACAACGGGTACGGCTACACCTTC.

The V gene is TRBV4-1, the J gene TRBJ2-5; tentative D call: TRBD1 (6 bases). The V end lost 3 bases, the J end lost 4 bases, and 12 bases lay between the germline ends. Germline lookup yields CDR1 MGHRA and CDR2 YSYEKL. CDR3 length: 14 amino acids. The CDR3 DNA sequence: TGCGCCAGCAGCCACTTGGCAGGGGCAGAGACCCAGTACTTC. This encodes CASSHLAGAETQYF.

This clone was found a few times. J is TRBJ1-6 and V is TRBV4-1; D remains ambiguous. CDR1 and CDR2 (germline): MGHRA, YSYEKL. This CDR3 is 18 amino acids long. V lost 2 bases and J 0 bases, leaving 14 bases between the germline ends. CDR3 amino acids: CASSQREGASSYNSPLHF. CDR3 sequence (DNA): TGCGCCAGCAGCCAAAGAGAAGGAGCGAGCTCCTATAATTCACCCCTCCACTTT.

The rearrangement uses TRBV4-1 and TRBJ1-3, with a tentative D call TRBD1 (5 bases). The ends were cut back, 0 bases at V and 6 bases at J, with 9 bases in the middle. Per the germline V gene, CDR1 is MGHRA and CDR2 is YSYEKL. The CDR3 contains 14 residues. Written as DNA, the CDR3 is TGCGCCAGCAGCCAAGATGACAGCCAAAACACCATATATTTT. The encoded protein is CASSQDDSQNTIYF.

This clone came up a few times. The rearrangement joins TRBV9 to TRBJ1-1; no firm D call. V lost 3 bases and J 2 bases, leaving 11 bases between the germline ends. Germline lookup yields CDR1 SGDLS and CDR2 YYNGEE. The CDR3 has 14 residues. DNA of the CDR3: TGTGCCAGCAGCGCCTCGTGGGCAAACACTGAAGCTTTCTTT. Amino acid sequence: CASSASWANTEAFF.

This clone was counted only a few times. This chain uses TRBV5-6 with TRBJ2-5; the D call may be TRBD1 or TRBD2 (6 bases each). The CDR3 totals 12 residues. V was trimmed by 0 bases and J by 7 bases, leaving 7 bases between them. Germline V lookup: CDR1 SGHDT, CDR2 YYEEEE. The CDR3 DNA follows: TGTGCCAGCAGCTTGGGGGGGGCGACCCAGTACTTC. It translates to CASSLGGATQYF.

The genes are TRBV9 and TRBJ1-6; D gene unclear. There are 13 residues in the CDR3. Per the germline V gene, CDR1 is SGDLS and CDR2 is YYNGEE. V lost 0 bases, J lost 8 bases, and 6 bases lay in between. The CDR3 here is CASSVVGDSPLHF. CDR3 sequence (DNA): TGTGCCAGCAGCGTAGTCGGCGATTCACCCCTCCACTTT.

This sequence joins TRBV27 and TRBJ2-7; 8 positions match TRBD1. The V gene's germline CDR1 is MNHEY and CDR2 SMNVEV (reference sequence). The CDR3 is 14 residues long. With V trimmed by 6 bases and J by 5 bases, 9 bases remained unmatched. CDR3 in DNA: TGTGCCAGCAGCTCCGACAGGGGCGCACACGAGCAGTACTTC. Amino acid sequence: CASSSDRGAHEQYF.

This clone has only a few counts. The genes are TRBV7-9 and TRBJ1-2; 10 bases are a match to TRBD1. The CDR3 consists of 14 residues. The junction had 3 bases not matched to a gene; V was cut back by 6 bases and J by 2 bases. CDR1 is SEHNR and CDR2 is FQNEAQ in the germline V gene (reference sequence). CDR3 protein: CASSRTGGNYGYTF. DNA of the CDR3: TGTGCCAGCAGTCGGACAGGGGGAAACTATGGCTACACCTTC.

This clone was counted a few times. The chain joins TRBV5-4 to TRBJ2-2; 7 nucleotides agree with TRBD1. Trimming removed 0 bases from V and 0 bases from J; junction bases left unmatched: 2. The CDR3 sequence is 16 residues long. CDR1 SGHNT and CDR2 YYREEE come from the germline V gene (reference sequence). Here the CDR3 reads CASSLAQGANTGELFF. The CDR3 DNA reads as TGTGCCAGCAGCTTGGCGCAGGGGGCGAACACCGGGGAGCTGTTTTTT. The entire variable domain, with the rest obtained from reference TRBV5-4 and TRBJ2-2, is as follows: ETGVTQSPTHLIKTRGQQVTLRCSSQSGHNTVSWYQQALGQGPQFIFQYYREEENGRGNFPPRFSGLQFPNYSSELNVNALELDDSALYLCASSLAQGANTGELFFGEGSRLTVL.

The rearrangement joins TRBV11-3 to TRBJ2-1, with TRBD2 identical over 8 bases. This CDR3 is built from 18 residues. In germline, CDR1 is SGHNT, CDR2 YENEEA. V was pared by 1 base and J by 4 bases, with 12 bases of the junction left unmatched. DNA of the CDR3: TGTGCCAGCAGCTTAGCCCCAGAGGCGGGGGGCCAATACAATGAGCAGTTCTTC. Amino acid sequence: CASSLAPEAGGQYNEQFF.

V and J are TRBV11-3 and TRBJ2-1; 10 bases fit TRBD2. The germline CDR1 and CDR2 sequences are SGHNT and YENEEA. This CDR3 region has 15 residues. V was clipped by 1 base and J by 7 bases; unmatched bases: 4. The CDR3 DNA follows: TGTGCCAGCAGCTTAGGTAGCGGGGGGAGGAATGAGCAGTTCTTC. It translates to CASSLGSGGRNEQFF.

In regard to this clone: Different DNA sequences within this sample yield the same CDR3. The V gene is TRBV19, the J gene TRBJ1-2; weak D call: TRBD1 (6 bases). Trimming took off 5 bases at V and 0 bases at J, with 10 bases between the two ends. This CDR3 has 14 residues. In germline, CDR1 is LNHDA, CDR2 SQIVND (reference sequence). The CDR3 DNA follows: TGTGCCAGTAGTCCCCGGACAGCTAACTATGGCTACACCTTC. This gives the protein CASSPRTANYGYTF.

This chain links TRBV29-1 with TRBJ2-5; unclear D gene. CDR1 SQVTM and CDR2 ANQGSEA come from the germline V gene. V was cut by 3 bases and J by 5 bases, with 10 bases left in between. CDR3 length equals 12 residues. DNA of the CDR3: TGCAGCGTTGAGTGGTTTGGGGAGACCCAGTACTTC. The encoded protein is CSVEWFGETQYF.

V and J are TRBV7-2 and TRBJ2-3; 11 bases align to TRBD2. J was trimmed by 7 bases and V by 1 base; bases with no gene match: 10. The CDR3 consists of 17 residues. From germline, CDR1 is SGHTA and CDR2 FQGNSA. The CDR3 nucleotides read TGTGCCAGCAGCTTAGAGGCGGCGGCTAGCGGGGGGTATACGCAGTATTTT. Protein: CASSLEAAASGGYTQYF.

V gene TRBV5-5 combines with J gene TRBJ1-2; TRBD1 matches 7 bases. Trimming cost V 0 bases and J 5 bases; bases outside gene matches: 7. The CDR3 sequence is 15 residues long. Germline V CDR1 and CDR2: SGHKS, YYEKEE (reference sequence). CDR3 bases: TGTGCCAGCAGCTTGGTTACAGGGGAATGGTATGGCTACACCTTC. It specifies CASSLVTGEWYGYTF.

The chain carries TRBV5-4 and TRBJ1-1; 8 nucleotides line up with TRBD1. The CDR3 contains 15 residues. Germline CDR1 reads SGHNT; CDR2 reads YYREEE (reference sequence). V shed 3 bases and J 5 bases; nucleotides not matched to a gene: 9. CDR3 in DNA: TGTGCCAGCAGCTCGACGCAGGGGGCGAAGACTGAAGCTTTCTTT. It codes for CASSSTQGAKTEAFF.

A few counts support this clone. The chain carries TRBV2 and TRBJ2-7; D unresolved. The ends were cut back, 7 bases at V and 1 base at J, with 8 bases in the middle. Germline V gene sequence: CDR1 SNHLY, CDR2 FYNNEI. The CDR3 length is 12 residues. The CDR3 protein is CASTRSSYEQYF. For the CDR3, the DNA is TGTGCCAGCACCAGGAGTTCCTACGAGCAGTACTTC.